This section outlines one T cell receptor beta chain sequence together with its context. The sample originates from a study of preoperative IRX-2 immunotherapy in early breast cancer. The data were produced by immunoSEQ multiplex PCR, yet TCRdb's version contains in-frame clones alone and is incomplete. The repertoire holds over 20,000 clones, with about 81% as singletons. Documented treatment: preoperative locoregional IRX-2 cytokine immunotherapy. Patients received preoperative, locoregional IRX-2 cytokine immunotherapy in a phase Ib study. This clonotype originated in a human donor with breast cancer. The sample in question was lymph node tissue, obtained after IRX-2 immunotherapy.

This CDR3 reads CASSGGGPNTEAFF. The DNA for the CDR3 is TGTGCCAGCAGTGGAGGGGGCCCGAACACTGAAGCTTTCTTT. V is TRBV28 and J is TRBJ1-1; 7 bases line up with TRBD1. The V gene's germline CDR1 is MDHEN and CDR2 SYDVKM. Unmatched junction bases numbered 4, after V lost 5 bases and J lost 1 base. The CDR3 runs to 14 residues.